Following are 5 T cell receptor beta chains from one sample sequenced in a study of blood T cell repertoires in COVID-19. Repertoires were generated with immunoSEQ multiplex PCR, while TCRdb's copy carries only in-frame clones and drops some. The repertoire consists of approximately 230,000 clones, with 70% to 90% occurring once and the leading ten covering roughly 6%. The sequenced sample consisted of peripheral blood. The origin of the receptors is a woman in her twenties or thirties with COVID-19, enrolled during active disease.

The chain uses TRBV10-2 and TRBJ1-1, with D possibly TRBD1 on 5 matching bases. Trimming cost V 4 bases and J 3 bases, with 9 bases left between them. The CDR3 consists of 13 residues. Per germline, CDR1 WSHSY and CDR2 SAAADI. The CDR3 spells CASSATGYTEAFF. As DNA, the CDR3 is TGCGCCAGCAGTGCAACAGGATACACTGAAGCTTTCTTT.

The chain has TRBV20-1 and TRBJ1-1; 7 nucleotides match TRBD1. Germline values: CDR1 DFQATT, CDR2 SNEGSKA (reference sequence). The CDR3 extends over 11 amino acids. V shed 5 bases and J 12 bases; nucleotides not matched to a gene: 9. The CDR3, as DNA: TGCAGTGCTCCTGGACAGGCACAAACTTTCTTT. It yields the protein CSAPGQAQTFF.

The chain couples TRBV18 to TRBJ1-6; 8 nucleotides align to TRBD1. The CDR3 extends over 16 amino acids. From germline, CDR1 is KGHSH and CDR2 LQKENI. V dropped 2 bases and J dropped 7; count of bases not matched to a gene: 7. CDR3: CASSPETGGENSPLHF. Written as DNA, the CDR3 is TGTGCCAGCTCACCAGAAACAGGGGGAGAGAATTCACCCCTCCACTTT.

The V and J genes are TRBV19 and TRBJ2-3; 8 positions agree with TRBD2. The CDR3 length is 16 residues. Losses at the gene ends were 5 bases for V and 6 bases for J; bases not matched to a gene: 13. The germline gives CDR1 LNHDA, CDR2 SQIVND (reference sequence). The CDR3 protein is CASSSPGSGERDTQYF. The CDR3 nucleotides read TGTGCCAGTAGTTCCCCGGGTAGCGGGGAAAGGGATACGCAGTATTTT.

This clone has only one observation. The CDR3 loop is CASSARGGLAEETQYF. Here the CDR3 DNA reads TGTGCCAGCAGCGCGAGGGGGGGACTAGCGGAAGAGACCCAGTACTTC. V gene TRBV9 combines with J gene TRBJ2-5; 11 bases agree with TRBD2. CDR1 and CDR2 (germline): SGDLS, YYNGEE. This CDR3 has 16 amino acids. Losses at the gene ends were 3 bases for V and 3 bases for J; bases not matched to a gene: 7.